The 8 T cell receptor beta chains below all came from one sample that was sequenced in a study of cytomegalovirus exposure and HLA in healthy donors. PCR amplification relied on 60 Vbeta primers (plus 13 Jbeta primers). Some clones are missing from TCRdb's copy, which holds only in-frame ones; the method was immunoSEQ multiplex PCR. Counted here are around 76,000 clones, around 70% occurring once; the ten biggest clones make up 6% to 9.5%. Sequenced material: PBMCs. Receptors originate from a man between 35 and 55 years old in good health and CMV-seropositive.

Only a few counts were recorded for this clone. This chain connects TRBV6-6 to TRBJ2-5; possibly TRBD1 for D (6 bases). V was pared by 5 bases and J by 5 bases, with 12 bases between. Germline V gene sequence: CDR1 MNHNY, CDR2 SVGAGI (reference sequence). The CDR3 is 13 residues long. In DNA form, the CDR3 reads TGTGCCAGCAGTCCACAGGGATGGGAGACCCAGTACTTC. Translating gives CASSPQGWETQYF.

The rearrangement links TRBV27 to TRBJ2-7; D may be TRBD2 (5 bases). Germline values: CDR1 MNHEY, CDR2 SMNVEV (reference sequence). The CDR3 contains 13 residues. V lost 0 bases and J lost 7, with 10 bases in between. The DNA for the CDR3 is TGTGCCAGCAGTTTATCAGAGGGCTGGGAGCAGTACTTC. Amino acid sequence: CASSLSEGWEQYF.

V is TRBV28 and J is TRBJ1-4; 8 nucleotides line up with TRBD1. Germline assignment: CDR1 MDHEN and CDR2 SYDVKM. Trimming removed 0 bases from V and 7 bases from J; junction bases left unmatched: 4. There are 15 residues in the CDR3. CDR3 sequence reads: CASSLWSGGSEKLFF. The CDR3, as DNA: TGTGCCAGCAGTTTATGGTCAGGGGGCTCTGAAAAACTGTTTTTT.

The chain couples TRBV5-5 to TRBJ1-5; tentatively, D is TRBD1 (6 bases). Germline-derived CDR1 and CDR2 are SGHKS and YYEKEE (reference sequence). CDR3 length: 15 residues. The germline V and J ends were trimmed by 2 bases and 2 bases, with 11 bases remaining between them. CDR3 sequence (DNA): TGTGCCAGCAGCTTAACCTCAGGGGGCAATCAGCCCCAGCATTTT. This sequence encodes CASSLTSGGNQPQHF. Combining the CDR3 with reference TRBV5-5 and TRBJ1-5 gives the whole variable domain DAGVTQSPTHLIKTRGQQVTLRCSPISGHKSVSWYQQVLGQGPQFIFQYYEKEERGRGNFPDRFSARQFPNYSSELNVNALLLGDSALYLCASSLTSGGNQPQHFGDGTRLSIL.

The rearrangement joins TRBV5-6 to TRBJ1-6, with TRBD1 identical over 12 bases. This CDR3 comprises 16 residues. Unmatched junction bases numbered 8, after V lost 4 bases and J lost 9 bases. Germline V gene sequence: CDR1 SGHDT, CDR2 YYEEEE. CDR3 amino acids: CASSAWWGQGASPLHF. The CDR3 DNA reads as TGTGCCAGCAGCGCCTGGTGGGGACAGGGGGCTTCACCCCTCCACTTT.

This clone has just a few counts. The chain couples TRBV2 to TRBJ1-1; perhaps TRBD1 as D (6 bases). V dropped 8 bases and J dropped 5 bases, with 21 bases sitting between them. Germline V gene lookup returns CDR1 SNHLY and CDR2 FYNNEI. CDR3 size: 15 residues. The DNA for the CDR3 is TGTGCCAGCCAAAAAGGGGCAGGGGCGGGTACTGAAGCTTTCTTT. It is translated as CASQKGAGAGTEAFF. The whole variable domain, remainder taken from reference TRBV2 and TRBJ1-1, is EPEVTQTPSHQVTQMGQEVILRCVPISNHLYFYWYRQILGQKVEFLVSFYNNEISEKSEIFDDQFSVERPDGSNFTLKIRSTKLEDSAMYFCASQKGAGAGTEAFFGQGTRLTVV.

This chain joins TRBV25-1 and TRBJ1-4, with no clear D. V was trimmed by 5 bases and J by 8 bases, leaving 9 bases between them. Germline CDR1 and CDR2: MGHDK and SYGVNS. The CDR3 sequence is 12 residues long. The CDR3 here is CASSYPGEKLFF. In DNA form, the CDR3 reads TGTGCCAGCAGTTATCCGGGGGAAAAACTGTTTTTT.

This clone occurred a few times. The genes are TRBV19 and TRBJ1-5; D is perhaps TRBD1 (6 bases). Trimming took 5 bases from V and 6 from J, leaving 14 bases between them. Germline V gene sequence: CDR1 LNHDA, CDR2 SQIVND (reference sequence). The CDR3 is made up of 14 amino acids. Here the CDR3 reads CASSVKTQGQPQHF. In nucleotides, the CDR3 is TGTGCCAGTAGTGTTAAGACACAGGGTCAGCCCCAGCATTTT.